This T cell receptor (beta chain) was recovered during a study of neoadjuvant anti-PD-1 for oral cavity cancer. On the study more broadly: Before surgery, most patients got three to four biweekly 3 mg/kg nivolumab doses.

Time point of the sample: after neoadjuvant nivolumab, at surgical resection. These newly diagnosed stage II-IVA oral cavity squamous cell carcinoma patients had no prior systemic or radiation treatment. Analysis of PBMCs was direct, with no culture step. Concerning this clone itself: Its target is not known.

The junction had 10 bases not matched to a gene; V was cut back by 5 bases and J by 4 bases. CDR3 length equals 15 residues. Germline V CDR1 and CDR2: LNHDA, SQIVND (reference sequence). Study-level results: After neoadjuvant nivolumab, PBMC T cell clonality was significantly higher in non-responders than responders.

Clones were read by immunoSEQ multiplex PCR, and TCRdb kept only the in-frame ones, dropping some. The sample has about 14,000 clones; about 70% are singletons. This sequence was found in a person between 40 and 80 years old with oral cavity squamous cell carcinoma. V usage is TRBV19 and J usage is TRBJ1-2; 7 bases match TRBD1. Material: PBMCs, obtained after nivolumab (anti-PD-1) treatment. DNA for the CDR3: TGTGCCAGTAGTCAGGGGGTCTCTGGAGGCTATGGCTACACCTTC. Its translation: CASSQGVSGGYGYTF.